The clone carrying this TCR beta chain came up many times. Its antigen is currently unknown. Indicated time point: patch test 2, 6 weeks after DPC sensitization. Treatment meaning: therapeutic diphenylcyclopropenone sensitization with weekly scalp DPC. Total RNA extraction was carried out from unfractionated whole blood. The data were obtained in a study of human T cells and chemical hapten exposure. Study-level information: It was small differences in pooled library volume that mainly caused per-sample TCR yields to vary. Overall study findings and caveats: Among expanded TCRs, significantly more large CDR3 similarity clusters formed than among controls.

Unique molecular identifiers were attached to individual cDNA molecules within the library. TCRdb used MiXCR to reprocess the RACE reads, holding one entry per CDR3 protein. The sample contains 75,000 to 90,000 distinct CDR3 sequences, more than 9% of which appear only once. CDR1 and CDR2 (germline): SEHNR, FQNEAQ (reference sequence). V lost 6 bases and J lost 5; bases outside the gene matches: 11. This CDR3 is 15 amino acids long. The specimen comprised whole blood, sampled in connection with sensitization to the hapten diphenylcyclopropenone (DPC). The genes are TRBV7-9 and TRBJ2-5; 8 bases are a match to TRBD2. The source is a woman between 45 and 60 years old with alopecia areata. Some clones in this sample may be carry-over from other donors' samples. The CDR3 DNA sequence: TGTGCCAGCAGTCTGCCGGGACTAGAGGTCGAGACCCAGTACTTC. The encoded protein is CASSLPGLEVETQYF. Variable domain in full (rest from reference TRBV7-9 and TRBJ2-5): DTGVSQNPRHKITKRGQNVTFRCDPISEHNRLYWYRQTLGQGPEFLTYFQNEAQLEKSRLLSDRFSAERPKGSFSTLEIQRTEQGDSAMYLCASSLPGLEVETQYFGPGTRLLVL.